Listed below are T cell receptor beta chains from one sample, sequenced in a study of blood T cell repertoires in COVID-19. Clones were sequenced by immunoSEQ multiplex PCR, and TCRdb holds only the in-frame ones, with some missing. The sample holds around 240,000 clones, about 83% seen once. Sequencing input: peripheral blood. These receptors originate from a woman between 50 and 59 years old with acute or convalescent COVID-19. CDR3s leave out the opening cysteine and the closing phenylalanine or tryptophan. Each record gives: CDR3 length, V gene, J gene, CDR3 protein.

len: 15
v_gene: TRBV11-2
j_gene: TRBJ1-3
CDR3aa: ASSLVQGDLSGNTIY

len: 15
v_gene: TRBV27
j_gene: TRBJ2-3
CDR3aa: ASSSIGYRGGTDTQY

len: 12
v_gene: TRBV28
j_gene: TRBJ1-2
CDR3aa: ASSKTTTSYGYT

len: 12
v_gene: TRBV6-1
j_gene: TRBJ1-5
CDR3aa: ASSEGGGGQPQH

len: 14
v_gene: TRBV6-2/TRBV6-3
j_gene: TRBJ2-5
CDR3aa: ASSLKQGRIEETQY

len: 13
v_gene: TRBV28
j_gene: TRBJ1-6
CDR3aa: ASSFDFKSLSPLH

len: 9
v_gene: TRBV28
j_gene: TRBJ2-7
CDR3aa: ASSFRVEQY

len: 12
v_gene: TRBV11-2
j_gene: TRBJ2-5
CDR3aa: ASSPAGGVETQY

len: 9
v_gene: TRBV29-1
j_gene: TRBJ2-7
CDR3aa: SVESGQGEY

len: 11
v_gene: TRBV2
j_gene: TRBJ1-4
CDR3aa: ASAGQGYEKLF

len: 10
v_gene: TRBV21-1
j_gene: TRBJ2-2
CDR3aa: ASSKVEGELF

len: 17
v_gene: TRBV28
j_gene: TRBJ2-2
CDR3aa: ASIKKTLTTGRVTGELF

len: 13
v_gene: TRBV28
j_gene: TRBJ1-1
CDR3aa: ASSTPGGQGTEAF

len: 11
v_gene: TRBV28
j_gene: TRBJ1-1
CDR3aa: ASSNTQNTEAF

len: 11
v_gene: TRBV18
j_gene: TRBJ1-2
CDR3aa: ASSPPAGYGYT

len: 13
v_gene: TRBV11-2
j_gene: TRBJ2-1
CDR3aa: ASSPSGISYNEQF

len: 13
v_gene: TRBV6-5
j_gene: TRBJ1-4
CDR3aa: ASRNRGRTNEKLF

len: 12
v_gene: TRBV5-1
j_gene: TRBJ1-1
CDR3aa: ASTGPGTSTEAF

len: 13
v_gene: TRBV23-1
j_gene: TRBJ1-5
CDR3aa: ASSQPNSRNQPQH

len: 13
v_gene: TRBV19
j_gene: TRBJ2-3
CDR3aa: ASRGRGRGTDTQY

len: 16
v_gene: TRBV5-1
j_gene: TRBJ2-3
CDR3aa: ASSPGLKGLFRTDTQY

len: 12
v_gene: TRBV6-2/TRBV6-3
j_gene: TRBJ1-1
CDR3aa: ASSLGQGNTEAF

len: 13
v_gene: TRBV30
j_gene: TRBJ2-5
CDR3aa: AWSEGGSYQETQY

len: 12
v_gene: TRBV6-5
j_gene: TRBJ1-5
CDR3aa: ASSYKGPNQPQH

len: 14
v_gene: TRBV25-1
j_gene: TRBJ2-5
CDR3aa: ASSAELAGAEETQY

len: 14
v_gene: TRBV7-2
j_gene: TRBJ2-5
CDR3aa: ASSLPGGWSRETQY

len: 12
v_gene: TRBV5-1
j_gene: TRBJ2-3
CDR3aa: ASSPRLGTDTQY

len: 10
v_gene: TRBV6-2/TRBV6-3
j_gene: TRBJ2-7
CDR3aa: ASSFGGYEQY

len: 11
v_gene: TRBV12-3/TRBV12-4
j_gene: TRBJ1-2
CDR3aa: ASSPDRNNGYT

len: 11
v_gene: TRBV12-3/TRBV12-4
j_gene: TRBJ1-4
CDR3aa: ASSFSHGEKLF

len: 10
v_gene: TRBV18
j_gene: TRBJ1-1
CDR3aa: ASSTREGEAF